The 15 T cell receptor beta chains given below trace back to one sample, sequenced in a study of Graves' ophthalmopathy and Graves' hyperthyroidism. CDR3 regions of TCR beta were amplified from RNA transcripts. First-round RT-PCR relied on HTBI primers, and a second-round multiplex PCR came next. TCRdb re-derived calls from the multiplex PCR reads in MiXCR, one entry per CDR3 protein. The table includes a few hundred thousand distinct CDR3 sequences, 35% to 45% detected once. The sample was peripheral blood or thyroid tissue (not recorded which). The source is an adult man with Graves' hyperthyroidism.

In the case of this clonotype: Being one base from a much bigger clone, this may be a read error. The chain links TRBV4-1 to TRBJ2-5; D ambiguous. This CDR3 has 13 residues. Germline-derived CDR1 and CDR2 are MGHRA and YSYEKL. V was cut by 2 bases and J by 4 bases, with 8 bases left in between. CDR3 coding DNA: TGCGCCAGCAGCCAAAAATGGGGAGAGACCCAGTACTTC. It translates to CASSQKWGETQYF.

This chain links TRBV5-1 with TRBJ2-2; no reliable D call. Deletions cut 0 bases from V and 7 bases from J, with 10 bases between. Per germline, CDR1 SGHRS and CDR2 YFSETQ. CDR3 length: 14 amino acids. The CDR3 is CASSLEGYIGELFF. The CDR3 DNA sequence: TGCGCCAGCAGCTTGGAAGGGTACATCGGGGAGCTGTTTTTT.

The chain uses TRBV7-3 and TRBJ1-1, with D perhaps matching TRBD1 (6 bases). The CDR3 spans 13 residues. Trimming took off 6 bases at V and 2 bases at J, with 10 bases between the two ends. Germline CDR1 and CDR2: SGHTA and FQGTGA. The chain's CDR3 is CASRQTGNTEAFF. CDR3 DNA: TGTGCCAGCAGACAGACAGGAAACACTGAAGCTTTCTTT.

This clonotype occurred a few times. The chain employs TRBV20-1 and TRBJ1-2; 8 bases align to TRBD1. The CDR3 consists of 16 residues. The germline CDR1 and CDR2 sequences are DFQATT and SNEGSKA (reference sequence). V gave up 3 bases and J gave up 2 bases; unmatched junction bases: 11. This CDR3 reads CSASLTQQGGNYGYTF. In DNA, the CDR3 is TGCAGTGCTAGCCTCACCCAACAGGGGGGGAACTATGGCTACACCTTC.

This clonotype has ten or more counts. This chain uses TRBV9 with TRBJ1-1; D is uncertain. From germline, CDR1 is SGDLS and CDR2 YYNGEE. The CDR3 is 13 amino acids. Trimming left V 0 bases short and J 5 bases short, with 8 bases between. The CDR3 DNA reads as TGTGCCAGCAGCGTAGTGGAAGGTACTGAAGCTTTCTTT. Translated, it gives CASSVVEGTEAFF. The variable domain in full, completed from reference TRBV9 and TRBJ1-1, reads DSGVTQTPKHLITATGQRVTLRCSPRSGDLSVYWYQQSLDQGLQFLIQYYNGEERAKGNILERFSAQQFPDLHSELNLSSLELGDSALYFCASSVVEGTEAFFGQGTRLTVV.

This clonotype appeared a few times. The V gene is TRBV7-6, the J gene TRBJ2-3; D perhaps matches TRBD1 (6 bases). Germline-derived CDR1 and CDR2 are SGHVS and FNYEAQ. This CDR3 has 16 residues. Between the trimmed V and J ends, which lost 3 bases and 0 bases, there was a span of 13 bases. The CDR3 here is CASSLRQAYSTDTQYF. DNA of the CDR3: TGTGCCAGCAGCTTGCGACAGGCCTACAGCACAGATACGCAGTATTTT.

This clonotype appeared a few times. The chain uses TRBV5-6 and TRBJ2-3; D possibly matches TRBD1 or TRBD2 (6 bases each). The CDR3 runs to 13 residues. Germline loops: CDR1 SGHDT, CDR2 YYEEEE. V was cut by 4 bases and J by 6 bases, with 12 bases left in between. CDR3 DNA sequence: TGTGCCAGCAGCAACGGAGGGGGTGATACGCAGTATTTT. Protein sequence: CASSNGGGDTQYF.

The CDR3 nucleotides are TGTGCCAGCAGCGCCAGCAGTGACATGAACACTGAAGCTTTCTTT. This gives the protein CASSASSDMNTEAFF. The chain carries TRBV7-6 and TRBJ1-1; D ambiguous. Germline V lookup: CDR1 SGHVS, CDR2 FNYEAQ. With 5 bases removed from V and 0 bases from J, the gap between germline ends came to 13 bases. The CDR3 consists of 15 residues.

The rearrangement joins TRBV28 to TRBJ2-5; a possible D gene is TRBD2 (6 bases). Trimming left V 5 bases short and J 2 bases short, with 12 bases between. The CDR3 totals 14 residues. In germline, CDR1 is MDHEN, CDR2 SYDVKM. As DNA, the CDR3 is TGTGCCAGCAGTATCCGACTAGTTCAAGAGACCCAGTACTTC. It is translated as CASSIRLVQETQYF.

This clonotype was counted many times. The chain uses TRBV20-1 and TRBJ1-5; no firm D call. The CDR3 runs 17 residues. Per the germline V gene, CDR1 is DFQATT and CDR2 is SNEGSKA (reference sequence). V lost 1 base and J 3 bases, leaving 19 bases between the germline ends. The chain's CDR3 is CSARGRPTKVNNQPQHF. CDR3 coding DNA: TGCAGTGCTAGAGGTCGTCCGACGAAAGTGAACAATCAGCCCCAGCATTTT.

This clonotype was counted at least ten times. The V and J genes are TRBV7-2 and TRBJ2-2, with 12 nucleotides matching TRBD2. CDR1 is SGHTA and CDR2 is FQGNSA in the germline V gene. The CDR3 spans 18 residues. The junction had 8 bases not matched to a gene; V was cut back by 4 bases and J by 2 bases. CDR3 sequence (DNA): TGTGCCAGCAGCTCGCGGACTAGCGGGGCGAGAAACACCGGGGAGCTGTTTTTT. This sequence encodes CASSSRTSGARNTGELFF.

The chain recombines TRBV12-3 or TRBV12-4 with TRBJ1-1; D perhaps matches TRBD1 (6 bases). V was cut by 7 bases and J by 1 base, with 10 bases left in between. The CDR3 runs 13 residues. The CDR3 sequence is CASNTQGNTEAFF. The DNA of the CDR3 is TGTGCCAGCAACACACAGGGGAACACTGAAGCTTTCTTT.

The chain recombines TRBV12-3 or TRBV12-4 with TRBJ2-5; TRBD1 agrees at 7 bases. The J call may be wrong; the DNA end is better matched by TRBJ2-4. CDR3 length equals 15 residues. CDR3 DNA sequence: TGTGCCAGCAGTCCAGGGGGAAAGGCCAAAAACATTCAGTACTTC. As protein: CASSPGGKAKNIQYF.

The gene calls are TRBV15 and TRBJ2-5, with 9 bases that match TRBD2. J was trimmed by 6 bases and V by 0 bases; bases with no gene match: 5. This CDR3 region has 15 residues. In germline, CDR1 is LNHNV, CDR2 YYDKDF (reference sequence). The DNA for the CDR3 is TGTGCCACCAGCAGAGAGACTAGCGGTCGACAGACCCAGTACTTC. Encoded protein: CATSRETSGRQTQYF.

The gene calls are TRBV9 and TRBJ1-2; D uncertain. Trimming stripped 0 bases from V and 5 bases from J, with 8 bases between. The CDR3 extends over 13 amino acids. Looked up from germline, CDR1 is SGDLS and CDR2 is YYNGEE. CDR3 in DNA: TGTGCCAGCAGCGTAGAGGCGGGATATGGCTACACCTTC. Protein sequence: CASSVEAGYGYTF.